The sequence of this T cell receptor beta chain was determined in a study of PD-1 blockade in classical Hodgkin lymphoma. The CDR3 totals 13 residues. Germline V gene data show CDR1 as WNHNN and CDR2 as SYGVQD (reference sequence). V lost 1 base and J 6 bases, leaving 6 bases between the germline ends. Each patient experienced a relapse that followed autologous stem cell transplantation, and brentuximab vedotin exposure varied. Measured with immunoSEQ multiplex PCR; TCRdb has only the in-frame clones, and not every one. In the table there are 110,000 or so clones, roughly nine tenths of which are singletons.

The chain couples TRBV10-1 to TRBJ2-2; no clear D. Sequencing was performed on peripheral blood mononuclear cells (PBMCs), taken before the second cycle of nivolumab. The source of this sequence is a human donor with classical Hodgkin lymphoma. CDR3 sequence: CASSEWISGELFF. The CDR3 DNA sequence: TGCGCCAGCAGTGAGTGGATATCCGGGGAGCTGTTTTTT.